The TCR beta chain described here comes from a study of regulatory T cells in long-lasting Graves disease. On this clonotype itself: What it binds is not known.

According to the study, TCR beta libraries were built with iRepertoire HTBI primers and CDR3-region Arm-PCR. TCRdb reprocessed the multiplex PCR reads with MiXCR, giving one entry per CDR3 protein. The data hold roughly 400,000 distinct CDR3 sequences, with around 21% observed a single time. Stated time point: persistent/refractory GD, antithyroid drugs over 5 years with positive TRAb. RNA extracted from PBMCs served as the sequencing template. Overall study findings and caveats: Few sampled subjects may have lowered accuracy. The number of shared public clonotypes was higher in persistent patients (under 3,000) than new patients (966).

The TCR originated in a female donor with Graves disease. The sequencing used peripheral blood mononuclear cells (PBMCs), collected when the disease was refractory, from a patient treated with antithyroid drugs.

CDR3 in DNA: TGTGCCAGCAGCTCCGGGACTAGCGGGAGGGCCGAGATGACAGATACGCAGTATTTT. It codes for CASSSGTSGRAEMTDTQYF. The chain carries TRBV11-2 and TRBJ2-3; 16 bases agree with TRBD2. With V trimmed by 4 bases and J by 3 bases, 10 bases remained unmatched. The CDR3 runs to 19 residues. Looked up from germline, CDR1 is SGHAT and CDR2 is FQNNGV.